A selection of T cell receptor beta chains follows, all from one sample in a study of OX40 agonist ivuxolimab in advanced cancers. This table comes from immunoSEQ multiplex PCR, and its TCRdb copy is limited to in-frame clones, with some not included. The sample holds tens of thousands of clones, roughly 94% seen once. The specimen was CD4+ or CD8+ T cells sorted from blood, collected in a trial of the OX40 agonist ivuxolimab. These receptors were obtained from an adult with an advanced solid tumor such as melanoma, head and neck, liver or kidney cancer. CDR3s include the opening cysteine and the closing phenylalanine or tryptophan. The order of the fields is CDR3 protein, CDR3 DNA, V gene, J gene, D gene, clone size. A D gene is named only where the DNA matches it firmly. Rows may omit the clone size; those that give it use once, few, many or a size class.

CDR3aa: CASSLDRLTYEQYF
CDR3nt: TGCGCCAGCAGCTTGGATAGGTTGACCTACGAGCAGTACTTC
v_gene: TRBV5-1
j_gene: TRBJ2-7
d_gene: .
abundance: .

CDR3aa: CASSLAVGGVSSYNEQFF
CDR3nt: TGTGCTAGCAGCTTAGCAGTTGGGGGGGTGAGCTCCTACAATGAGCAGTTCTTC
v_gene: TRBV7-7
j_gene: TRBJ2-1
d_gene: TRBD2
abundance: once

CDR3aa: CASSPQGFPGSYNEQFF
CDR3nt: TGTGCCAGCAGCCCCCAGGGTTTCCCGGGCTCCTACAATGAGCAGTTCTTC
v_gene: TRBV7-9
j_gene: TRBJ2-1
d_gene: .
abundance: .

CDR3aa: CASSTADKQGHF
CDR3nt: TGTGCCAGTAGTACGGCGGACAAGCAGGGGCATTTT
v_gene: TRBV19
j_gene: TRBJ1-5
d_gene: .
abundance: .

CDR3aa: CASSLSPVGLDTDTQYF
CDR3nt: TGTGCCAGCAGCCTTTCCCCGGTGGGACTAGACACAGATACGCAGTATTTT
v_gene: TRBV7-6
j_gene: TRBJ2-3
d_gene: TRBD2
abundance: .

CDR3aa: CASSHTGTGVAETQYF
CDR3nt: TGTGCCAGCAGCCACACCGGGACAGGGGTGGCAGAGACCCAGTACTTC
v_gene: TRBV28
j_gene: TRBJ2-5
d_gene: TRBD1
abundance: .

CDR3aa: CASSYGTGDEQYF
CDR3nt: TGTGCCAGCAGTTACGGGACAGGGGACGAGCAGTACTTC
v_gene: TRBV6-6
j_gene: TRBJ2-7
d_gene: TRBD1
abundance: .

CDR3aa: CASSLGTGSYNEQFF
CDR3nt: TGTGCCAGCAGCTTAGGTACTGGGTCCTACAATGAGCAGTTCTTC
v_gene: TRBV7-6
j_gene: TRBJ2-1
d_gene: .
abundance: once

CDR3aa: CASSLSHLKGYEQYF
CDR3nt: TGTGCCAGCAGTTTATCACACCTCAAAGGCTACGAGCAGTACTTC
v_gene: TRBV28
j_gene: TRBJ2-7
d_gene: .
abundance: .

CDR3aa: CASSLSIPSGSNFETQYF
CDR3nt: TGTGCCAGCAGTTTATCGATCCCTAGCGGGAGTAATTTCGAGACCCAGTACTTC
v_gene: TRBV27
j_gene: TRBJ2-5
d_gene: TRBD2
abundance: .

CDR3aa: CASSLGQGPQHF
CDR3nt: TGTGCCAGCAGTTTGGGACAGGGGCCCCAGCATTTT
v_gene: TRBV27
j_gene: TRBJ1-5
d_gene: TRBD1
abundance: .

CDR3aa: CASSGQGQADYEQYF
CDR3nt: TGTGCCAGCAGCGGGCAAGGACAGGCGGACTACGAGCAGTACTTC
v_gene: TRBV9
j_gene: TRBJ2-7
d_gene: TRBD1
abundance: .

CDR3aa: CASSVGLAHQETQYF
CDR3nt: TGTGCCAGCAGCGTTGGACTAGCGCACCAAGAGACCCAGTACTTC
v_gene: TRBV9
j_gene: TRBJ2-5
d_gene: TRBD2
abundance: .

CDR3aa: CASSEVGRETQYF
CDR3nt: TGTGCCAGCAGTGAAGTGGGGCGCGAGACCCAGTACTTC
v_gene: TRBV6-1
j_gene: TRBJ2-5
d_gene: .
abundance: .

CDR3aa: CASSKQGRETQYF
CDR3nt: TGTGCCAGCAGTAAACAGGGTCGAGAGACCCAGTACTTC
v_gene: TRBV28
j_gene: TRBJ2-5
d_gene: .
abundance: .

CDR3aa: CASSLRGDNQPQHF
CDR3nt: TGTGCCAGCAGCTTACGAGGGGATAATCAGCCCCAGCATTTT
v_gene: TRBV13
j_gene: TRBJ1-5
d_gene: .
abundance: .

CDR3aa: CASKPTEGGYGYTF
CDR3nt: TGTGCCAGCAAACCCACGGAGGGGGGCTATGGCTACACCTTC
v_gene: TRBV6-5
j_gene: TRBJ1-2
d_gene: .
abundance: once

CDR3aa: CASSSLAGYNEQFF
CDR3nt: TGTGCCAGCAGTTCCCTAGCGGGGTACAATGAGCAGTTCTTC
v_gene: TRBV6-5
j_gene: TRBJ2-1
d_gene: TRBD2
abundance: .

CDR3aa: CAWSVGTVMGDTQYF
CDR3nt: TGTGCCTGGAGTGTGGGGACCGTAATGGGAGATACGCAGTATTTT
v_gene: TRBV30
j_gene: TRBJ2-3
d_gene: .
abundance: .

CDR3aa: CASSLATPRPDTQYF
CDR3nt: TGTGCCAGCAGCTTAGCGACGCCGAGGCCAGATACGCAGTATTTT
v_gene: TRBV11-2
j_gene: TRBJ2-3
d_gene: .
abundance: few

CDR3aa: CASSLDGGGVDGYTF
CDR3nt: TGTGCCAGCAGCTTAGATGGGGGAGGGGTGGATGGCTACACCTTC
v_gene: TRBV11-2
j_gene: TRBJ1-2
d_gene: .
abundance: .

CDR3aa: CASSLDATGSYEQYF
CDR3nt: TGCGCCAGCAGCTTAGATGCGACAGGGTCGTACGAGCAGTACTTC
v_gene: TRBV5-1
j_gene: TRBJ2-7
d_gene: TRBD1
abundance: .

CDR3aa: CASTLQIRGSETQYF
CDR3nt: TGTGCCAGCACCCTCCAGATTAGAGGTTCGGAGACCCAGTACTTC
v_gene: TRBV28
j_gene: TRBJ2-5
d_gene: .
abundance: once

CDR3aa: CSVTGTNSYEQYF
CDR3nt: TGCAGCGTAACCGGGACTAACTCCTACGAGCAGTACTTC
v_gene: TRBV29-1
j_gene: TRBJ2-7
d_gene: TRBD2
abundance: .

CDR3aa: CASSVEGSGKNIQYF
CDR3nt: TGTGCCAGCAGCGTAGAAGGGAGTGGCAAAAACATTCAGTACTTC
v_gene: TRBV9
j_gene: TRBJ2-4
d_gene: .
abundance: .

CDR3aa: CSVGTSSDTQYF
CDR3nt: TGCAGCGTAGGGACTAGTTCAGATACGCAGTATTTT
v_gene: TRBV29-1
j_gene: TRBJ2-3
d_gene: TRBD2
abundance: .

CDR3aa: CASKWTSGKYEQYF
CDR3nt: TGCGCCAGCAAATGGACTAGCGGGAAATACGAGCAGTACTTC
v_gene: TRBV5-1
j_gene: TRBJ2-7
d_gene: TRBD2
abundance: .

CDR3aa: CASSFERDPYEQYF
CDR3nt: TGTGCCAGCAGCTTTGAACGGGACCCCTACGAGCAGTACTTC
v_gene: TRBV7-9
j_gene: TRBJ2-7
d_gene: .
abundance: .

CDR3aa: CASSSTGQGLGAYQETQYF
CDR3nt: TGTGCCAGCAGTTCAACGGGACAGGGTCTTGGGGCGTACCAAGAGACCCAGTACTTC
v_gene: TRBV27
j_gene: TRBJ2-5
d_gene: TRBD1
abundance: .

CDR3aa: CASEGKGSSSGNTIYF
CDR3nt: TGTGCCAGCGAGGGAAAGGGCTCAAGCTCTGGAAACACCATATATTTT
v_gene: TRBV25-1
j_gene: TRBJ1-3
d_gene: .
abundance: .

CDR3aa: CASSLLAESSYNEQFF
CDR3nt: TGTGCCAGCAGTTTATTAGCGGAGAGCTCCTACAATGAGCAGTTCTTC
v_gene: TRBV27
j_gene: TRBJ2-1
d_gene: .
abundance: once

CDR3aa: CATSRGGVWGTDTQYF
CDR3nt: TGTGCCACCAGCAGAGGCGGGGTATGGGGCACAGATACGCAGTATTTT
v_gene: TRBV15
j_gene: TRBJ2-3
d_gene: .
abundance: .

CDR3aa: CASTLTSGSPTYEQYF
CDR3nt: TGCGCCAGCACCCTAACTAGCGGGAGCCCAACCTACGAGCAGTACTTC
v_gene: TRBV5-1
j_gene: TRBJ2-7
d_gene: TRBD2
abundance: .

CDR3aa: CASSLALATEAFF
CDR3nt: TGTGCCAGCAGCTTAGCGCTTGCCACTGAAGCTTTCTTT
v_gene: TRBV7-2
j_gene: TRBJ1-1
d_gene: .
abundance: .

CDR3aa: CASSLLGTGGAYNEQFF
CDR3nt: TGTGCCAGCAGTCTCCTCGGGACAGGGGGAGCCTACAATGAGCAGTTCTTC
v_gene: TRBV27
j_gene: TRBJ2-1
d_gene: TRBD1
abundance: .

CDR3aa: CASSLLGREGPLKETQYF
CDR3nt: TGTGCCAGCAGTTTATTGGGGCGGGAGGGCCCACTAAAAGAGACCCAGTACTTC
v_gene: TRBV27
j_gene: TRBJ2-5
d_gene: TRBD2
abundance: .

CDR3aa: CASMVGGSGYTF
CDR3nt: TGTGCCAGTATGGTGGGGGGCTCTGGCTACACCTTC
v_gene: TRBV19
j_gene: TRBJ1-2
d_gene: .
abundance: .

CDR3aa: CASHSSGTPTDTQYF
CDR3nt: TGTGCCAGCCATAGCAGCGGGACCCCCACAGATACGCAGTATTTT
v_gene: TRBV7-9
j_gene: TRBJ2-3
d_gene: TRBD2
abundance: once

CDR3aa: CASSLLGGSTDTQYF
CDR3nt: TGTGCCAGCAGCTTACTAGGGGGGAGCACAGATACGCAGTATTTT
v_gene: TRBV11-2
j_gene: TRBJ2-3
d_gene: .
abundance: .

CDR3aa: CASSLTGWGAENTIYF
CDR3nt: TGCGCCAGCAGCCTAACCGGGTGGGGTGCGGAGAACACCATATATTTT
v_gene: TRBV5-1
j_gene: TRBJ1-3
d_gene: .
abundance: once